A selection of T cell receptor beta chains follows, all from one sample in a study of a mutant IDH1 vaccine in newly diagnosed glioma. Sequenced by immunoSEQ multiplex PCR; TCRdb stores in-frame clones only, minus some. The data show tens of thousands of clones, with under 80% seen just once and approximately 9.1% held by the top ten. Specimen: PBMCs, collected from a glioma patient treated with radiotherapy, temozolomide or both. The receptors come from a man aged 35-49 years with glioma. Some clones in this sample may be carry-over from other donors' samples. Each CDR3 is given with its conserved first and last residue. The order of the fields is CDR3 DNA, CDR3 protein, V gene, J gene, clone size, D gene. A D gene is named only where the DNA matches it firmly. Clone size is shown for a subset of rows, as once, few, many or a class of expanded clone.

TGTGCCAGCAGCCCACGGACAGGGATGGGCGAGCAGTACTTC	CASSPRTGMGEQYF	TRBV9	TRBJ2-7	-	TRBD1
TGTGCCAGCAGCGTAGATATACCGAACACCGGGGAGCTGTTTTTT	CASSVDIPNTGELFF	TRBV9	TRBJ2-2	-	-
TGTGCCAGTAGTATCGATAACAGGCCGTATGGCTACACCTTC	CASSIDNRPYGYTF	TRBV19	TRBJ1-2	-	-
TGCAGCGCATTCAGGGCGGACACTGAAGCTTTCTTT	CSAFRADTEAFF	TRBV29-1	TRBJ1-1	few	-
TGCGCCAGCAGCTTGGGAGAGGGGGGCCGCTACACCTTC	CASSLGEGGRYTF	TRBV5-1	TRBJ1-2	-	-
TGTGCCAGCAGCTCACGGACTAGCGCCCACGAGCAGTACTTC	CASSSRTSAHEQYF	TRBV11-2	TRBJ2-7	-	TRBD2
TGTGCCAGACGAGCCGATAATTCACCCCTCCACTTT	CARRADNSPLHF	TRBV2	TRBJ1-6	-	-
TGTGCCATCAGTGCCTGGACCCCCCGTCGCTTGGGGGTTGGCTACACCTTC	CAISAWTPRRLGVGYTF	TRBV10-3	TRBJ1-2	-	-
TGTGCCAGCAGCAGCCTCCCGGATAGCAATCAGCCCCAGCATTTT	CASSSLPDSNQPQHF	TRBV21-1	TRBJ1-5	-	-
TGTGCCACCAGACCAGGAGGGACGGCTTGGGGCTACACCTTC	CATRPGGTAWGYTF	TRBV15	TRBJ1-2	-	-
TGTGCCAGCAGTCTACAGGGTTTGGACACTGAAGCTTTCTTT	CASSLQGLDTEAFF	TRBV5-5	TRBJ1-1	-	-
TGTGCCAGCAGTTACGTTGGCAACTATGGCTACACCTTC	CASSYVGNYGYTF	TRBV6-6	TRBJ1-2	-	-
TGTGCCAGCAGTGACAGGGGTCACTATGGCTACACCTTC	CASSDRGHYGYTF	TRBV6-4	TRBJ1-2	-	-
TGTGCCAGCAGTGAGGACAAGCCCCACCTTCACACTGAAGCTTTCTTT	CASSEDKPHLHTEAFF	TRBV2	TRBJ1-1	-	-
TGTGCCTGGAGTGGAGAGACAGGGGTGCTTTATGGCTACACCTTC	CAWSGETGVLYGYTF	TRBV30	TRBJ1-2	-	TRBD1
TGTGCCACCAGCAGAGCTCCCCCGGGAGCACCAAAACCCTATGGCTACACCTTC	CATSRAPPGAPKPYGYTF	TRBV15	TRBJ1-2	-	-
TGTGCCAGTAGTGCGGGGGCCAGGATGGCAGATACGCAGTATTTT	CASSAGARMADTQYF	TRBV19	TRBJ2-3	-	-
TGTGCCAGCAGTTACGCCGCGGGGCGAAATGAGCAGTTCTTC	CASSYAAGRNEQFF	TRBV6-5	TRBJ2-1	-	-
TGTGCCAGTAGCCGGACAGGCTATAGCAATCAGCCCCAGCATTTT	CASSRTGYSNQPQHF	TRBV19	TRBJ1-5	-	TRBD1
TGTGCCAGCAGTGAGAGGACTAGCGGGGGAACCGGGGAGCTGTTTTTT	CASSERTSGGTGELFF	TRBV2	TRBJ2-2	-	TRBD2
TGTGCCATCAACACACCCTTGCGGGGGAACACAGATACGCAGTATTTT	CAINTPLRGNTDTQYF	TRBV10-3	TRBJ2-3	-	TRBD2
TGTGCCAGCAGCCAAGTAGGCCAGGGGGGGGAAAAACTGTTTTTT	CASSQVGQGGEKLFF	TRBV4-2	TRBJ1-4	-	TRBD1
TGTGCCAGCAGCCAGACAGGGAGTCCCTATGGCTACACCTTC	CASSQTGSPYGYTF	TRBV6-5	TRBJ1-2	-	TRBD1
TGTGCCAGCAGCTTGGTGGGGTATGGCTACACCTTC	CASSLVGYGYTF	TRBV5-4	TRBJ1-2	-	-
TGTGCCAGCAGTCCGAGGGAAGTGACTGAAGCTTTCTTT	CASSPREVTEAFF	TRBV6-1	TRBJ1-1	-	-
TGCGCCAGCAGCTTGGAAGGGATCTACAATGAGCAGTTCTTC	CASSLEGIYNEQFF	TRBV5-1	TRBJ2-1	-	-
TGTGCCAGCAGTTACGGAGGTACTGAAGCTTTTTTT	CASSYGGTEAFF	TRBV6-5	TRBJ1-1	-	-
TGTGCCAGCAGCTTATTACAGGAGACGTATGGAAACACCATATATTTT	CASSLLQETYGNTIYF	TRBV7-2	TRBJ1-3	few	-
TGTGCCAGCAGCGCACAGGGGGGGGGTCAGCCCCAGCATTTT	CASSAQGGGQPQHF	TRBV7-9	TRBJ1-5	-	TRBD1
TGTGCCAGCAGCTTGACAGGAGTAAATTCACCCCTCCACTTT	CASSLTGVNSPLHF	TRBV5-6	TRBJ1-6	few	-
TGTGCCAGTAAGGATATCGTAGGCAGAAATCAGCCCCAGCATTTT	CASKDIVGRNQPQHF	TRBV19	TRBJ1-5	-	-
TGTGCCAGCAGCGTAACAGGGACTAGCACAGATACGCAGTATTTT	CASSVTGTSTDTQYF	TRBV9	TRBJ2-3	-	-
TGTGCCAGCAGCCTGAGTGGCGGCATTATCCACGAGCAGTACTTC	CASSLSGGIIHEQYF	TRBV11-3	TRBJ2-7	-	-
TGCGCCAGCAGCCTCCAGGTAGATTCGAACACCGGGGAGCTGTTTTTT	CASSLQVDSNTGELFF	TRBV5-1	TRBJ2-2	-	-
TGTGCCAGTAGTCCCTACGGTAGTGGGCCCACAGATACGCAGTATTTT	CASSPYGSGPTDTQYF	TRBV19	TRBJ2-3	-	-
TGTGCCAGCAGCTTGGTCCAGGGAAACACTGAAGCTTTCTTT	CASSLVQGNTEAFF	TRBV5-5	TRBJ1-1	-	-
TGTGCCAGCAGCTTGAATCCATATGGCTACACCTTC	CASSLNPYGYTF	TRBV5-4	TRBJ1-2	-	-
TGTGCCCGACGGGGGGGGCGGTCTGGAAACACCATATATTTT	CARRGGRSGNTIYF	TRBV21-1	TRBJ1-3	-	-
TGTGCCAGTAGTATCGACAGGGGTAATGAAAAACTGTTTTTT	CASSIDRGNEKLFF	TRBV19	TRBJ1-4	-	TRBD1
TGTGCCAGCAGTTTCCAGGGAGGGAATGAGCAGTTCTTC	CASSFQGGNEQFF	TRBV6-5	TRBJ2-1	-	TRBD2
TGCGCCAGCAGTGACGACGTCACTGAAGCTTTCTTT	CASSDDVTEAFF	TRBV10-1	TRBJ1-1	-	-
TGTGCCAGCAGTTACAGGGGCGAGAACACTGAAGCTTTCTTT	CASSYRGENTEAFF	TRBV6-5	TRBJ1-1	few	-
TGTGCCAGCAGAACCCCGGGACAGGGAAATTCACCCCTCCACTTT	CASRTPGQGNSPLHF	TRBV27	TRBJ1-6	-	TRBD1
TGTGCCAGCAGCTTAGACCGGGACAGCTCCTACTCCTACGAGCAGTACTTC	CASSLDRDSSYSYEQYF	TRBV5-6	TRBJ2-7	-	TRBD1
TGTGCCAGCACTTTGAGGGGGTTTAAGGAGGGTACTGAAGCTTTCTTT	CASTLRGFKEGTEAFF	TRBV5-6	TRBJ1-1	-	-
TGTGCCAGCAGCCAAGATCGTAGGGGAGATACGCAGTATTTT	CASSQDRRGDTQYF	TRBV4-2	TRBJ2-3	-	-
TGTGCCAGCAGCTTAGGGGGAGCCTACAATGAGCAGTTCTTC	CASSLGGAYNEQFF	TRBV11-2	TRBJ2-1	-	-
TGTGCCAGCGGCCCCGGAGGGAAGATTTCTGAAGCTTTCTTT	CASGPGGKISEAFF	TRBV28	TRBJ1-1	-	-
TGCGCCAGCAGCCCTAGACAGGGGGTAAACACTGAAGCTTTCTTT	CASSPRQGVNTEAFF	TRBV4-1	TRBJ1-1	-	TRBD1
TGTGCCATCAGCCGACCCAACCCCATCGGCTACACCTTC	CAISRPNPIGYTF	TRBV10-3	TRBJ1-2	-	-
TGCGCCAGCAGCGTGGCCTCCGGACAGGGGGCCAACGAGCAGTACTTC	CASSVASGQGANEQYF	TRBV5-1	TRBJ2-7	-	TRBD1
TGTGCCAGCAGCCAATCTTGGACAGCGGGCACTGAAGCTTTCTTT	CASSQSWTAGTEAFF	TRBV4-2	TRBJ1-1	-	-
TGTGCCAGTAGACGACAGGTCCTCACGATTAACTATGGCTACACCTTC	CASRRQVLTINYGYTF	TRBV28	TRBJ1-2	-	-
TGTGCCAGCAGCTTACTCCGGGACAGGCACAATCAGCCCCAGCATTTT	CASSLLRDRHNQPQHF	TRBV5-6	TRBJ1-5	-	TRBD1
TGTGCCAGCAGATTAGCGGGGGGCTCCTACGAGCAGTACTTC	CASRLAGGSYEQYF	TRBV6-5	TRBJ2-7	once	TRBD2
TGTGCCAGCAGCCAGCCGGGGGGCTACGAGCAGTACTTC	CASSQPGGYEQYF	TRBV7-6	TRBJ2-7	-	TRBD2